This entry lists 18 T cell receptor beta chains sequenced from one sample in a study of blood T cell repertoires in COVID-19. Using immunoSEQ multiplex PCR, the repertoire was profiled, and TCRdb retains in-frame clones only, with some absent. The sample lists over 200,000 clones, 86% occurring once. The sample taken for sequencing was peripheral blood. The receptors were gathered from a man under 40 who had recovered from COVID-19.

This clone was seen more than once but under ten times. The genes are TRBV6-4 and TRBJ1-6, with D maybe TRBD1 (6 bases). CDR3 length: 14 amino acids. The ends were cut back, 6 bases at V and 5 bases at J, with 11 bases in the middle. Germline V gives CDR1 MRHNA, CDR2 SNTAGT. The DNA for the CDR3 is TGTGCCAGCAGCCGGGACATTCATAATTCACCCCTCCACTTT. This translates into CASSRDIHNSPLHF.

Here the CDR3 DNA reads TGTGCCAGCAGGAAGACTCAACAGGGGGTGGGGACAGATACGCAGTATTTT. Its protein product is CASRKTQQGVGTDTQYF. This chain connects TRBV27 to TRBJ2-3, with TRBD1 identical over 8 bases. The germline V gene encodes CDR1 MNHEY and CDR2 SMNVEV (reference sequence). V shed 6 bases and J 3 bases; nucleotides not matched to a gene: 14. The CDR3 covers 17 residues.

The V and J genes are TRBV5-1 and TRBJ2-7; possible D gene TRBD1, 5 bases. This CDR3 comprises 15 residues. V shed 0 bases and J shed 7 bases, with 17 bases lying between them. Looked up from germline, CDR1 is SGHRS and CDR2 is YFSETQ. The CDR3 DNA is TGCGCCAGCAGCTTGGGGACAACCGCGTCGCGGGAGCAGTACTTC. Residues: CASSLGTTASREQYF.

This chain uses TRBV3-1 (or the pseudogene TRBV3-2) with TRBJ2-7, with D tentatively TRBD2 (6 bases). The CDR3 is 15 amino acids. V was shortened by 2 bases and J by 3 bases, with 14 bases between the two germline ends. Per the germline V gene, CDR1 is LGHDT and CDR2 is YNNKEL (reference sequence). CDR3 bases: TGTGCCAGCAGCCAAAGGAGGGAAGGGAGCTACGAGCAGTACTTC. This encodes CASSQRREGSYEQYF.

The chain combines TRBV6-2 or TRBV6-3 with TRBJ2-7; 7 bases align to TRBD2. Per germline, CDR1 MNHEY and CDR2 SVGEGT. This CDR3 region has 12 residues. V lost 6 bases to trimming and J lost 4 bases; unmatched junction nucleotides: 3. CDR3 nucleotides: TGTGCCAGCAGCCCCGGGGGGTACGAGCAGTACTTC. It codes for CASSPGGYEQYF.

The V and J genes are TRBV7-6 and TRBJ2-5, with D unclear. The CDR3 is 15 residues long. V was pared by 0 bases and J by 7 bases, with 15 bases between. Germline V gene lookup returns CDR1 SGHVS and CDR2 FNYEAQ. Here the CDR3 DNA reads TGTGCCAGCAGCTTAGCAGTGGGCCTCCCATGGACCCAGTACTTC. It is translated as CASSLAVGLPWTQYF.

The rearrangement uses TRBV4-1 and TRBJ1-6, with TRBD1 matching over 7 bases. J lost 9 bases, V lost 4 bases, and 6 bases had no gene match. CDR3 size: 14 residues. Germline CDR1 reads MGHRA; CDR2 reads YSYEKL. Written as DNA, the CDR3 is TGCGCCAGCAGCCTCGACAGGGTTCCTTCACCCCTCCACTTT. Translating it yields CASSLDRVPSPLHF.

The rearrangement uses TRBV3-1 (or the pseudogene TRBV3-2) and TRBJ2-1; TRBD2 matches at 10 bases. J lost 7 bases, V lost 3 bases, and 15 bases had no gene match. The CDR3 is 18 residues long. Looked up from germline, CDR1 is LGHDT and CDR2 is YNNKEL (reference sequence). CDR3 in DNA: TGTGCCAGCAGCCACAAGCTAGCGGGGGCCCCGGCGTGGAATGAGCAGTTCTTC. It codes for CASSHKLAGAPAWNEQFF.

The chain links TRBV5-4 to TRBJ2-6; D is undetermined. CDR1 and CDR2 (germline): SGHNT, YYREEE (reference sequence). V shed 2 bases and J shed 3 bases, with 9 bases lying between them. The CDR3 loop spans 15 amino acids. CDR3 nucleotides: TGTGCCAGCAGCTTCGACTCGGGTGGGGCCAACGTCCTGACTTTC. Translated, it gives CASSFDSGGANVLTF.

The chain is built from TRBV27 and TRBJ2-7; the match to TRBD1 covers 7 bases. The J segment lost 5 bases and the V segment lost 5 bases, leaving 9 bases of the junction unmatched. This CDR3 has 14 residues. The germline CDR1 and CDR2 sequences are MNHEY and SMNVEV (reference sequence). The CDR3 here is CASSQPRTGNEQYF. The CDR3 DNA is TGTGCCAGCAGTCAACCCCGGACAGGAAACGAGCAGTACTTC.

The chain recombines TRBV12-3 or TRBV12-4 with TRBJ1-4; TRBD1 is a possible D gene (6 bases). Trimming took off 6 bases at V and 5 bases at J, with 10 bases between the two ends. The CDR3 sequence is 13 residues long. The CDR3 sequence is CASRSGQNEKLFF. The CDR3 nucleotides are TGTGCCAGCAGAAGCGGACAGAATGAAAAACTGTTTTTT.

This clone has only one observation. The chain has TRBV18 and TRBJ2-7; D gene uncertain. The CDR3 has 13 amino acids. Germline V gene lookup returns CDR1 KGHSH and CDR2 LQKENI. V was clipped by 3 bases and J by 4 bases, with 10 bases between them. CDR3 nucleotides: TGTGCCAGCTCACCCCCTGAAGAGTACGAGCAGTACTTC. As protein: CASSPPEEYEQYF. Full variable domain (missing parts from reference TRBV18 and TRBJ2-7): NAGVMQNPRHLVRRRGQEARLRCSPMKGHSHVYWYRQLPEEGLKFMVYLQKENIIDESGMPKERFSAEFPKEGPSILRIQQVVRGDSAAYFCASSPPEEYEQYFGPGTRLTVT.

CDR3 loop: CASSYLRQSSYEQYF. CDR3 DNA: TGTGCCAGCAGCTACCTTCGACAGAGCTCCTACGAGCAGTACTTC. The V gene is TRBV7-2, the J gene TRBJ2-7; possibly TRBD1 for D (5 bases). Germline CDR1 and CDR2: SGHTA and FQGNSA. Trimming removed 4 bases from V and 0 bases from J, with 13 bases in between. This CDR3 is 15 amino acids long.

This chain connects TRBV7-9 to TRBJ1-3; 7 nucleotides align to TRBD1. The V segment lost 1 base and the J segment 2 bases; nucleotides outside the gene matches: 2. The CDR3 contains 15 residues. Germline values: CDR1 SEHNR, CDR2 FQNEAQ (reference sequence). This CDR3 is CASSLGGQPGNTIYF. The CDR3 DNA reads TGTGCCAGCAGCTTAGGGGGACAGCCTGGAAACACCATATATTTT. The variable domain in full, completed from reference TRBV7-9 and TRBJ1-3, reads DTGVSQNPRHKITKRGQNVTFRCDPISEHNRLYWYRQTLGQGPEFLTYFQNEAQLEKSRLLSDRFSAERPKGSFSTLEIQRTEQGDSAMYLCASSLGGQPGNTIYFGEGSWLTVV.

This chain links TRBV4-1 with TRBJ1-6, with no clear D. This CDR3 comprises 14 residues. Per germline, CDR1 MGHRA and CDR2 YSYEKL. V lost 4 bases and J 6 bases, leaving 10 bases between the germline ends. The CDR3 is CASSPGRSNSPLHF. As DNA, the CDR3 is TGCGCCAGCAGCCCGGGTAGAAGTAATTCACCCCTCCACTTT.

This clone was seen a handful of times. The V and J genes are TRBV6-2 or TRBV6-3 and TRBJ1-2, with TRBD1 identical over 8 bases. This CDR3 is 16 amino acids long. Germline V gives CDR1 MNHEY, CDR2 SVGEGT. V shed 5 bases and J 2 bases; nucleotides not matched to a gene: 10. The CDR3 DNA sequence: TGTGCCAGCAGTCTCCGATGGGACAGGCCCAACTATGGCTACACCTTC. As protein: CASSLRWDRPNYGYTF.

The genes are TRBV18 and TRBJ1-3, with a weak D call TRBD1 (6 bases). CDR3 length: 16 amino acids. Germline V CDR1 and CDR2: KGHSH, LQKENI. Trimming cost V 6 bases and J 2 bases, with 17 bases left between them. The CDR3 protein is CASSRLQGSPGNTIYF. CDR3 bases: TGTGCCAGCTCTCGACTTCAGGGGTCCCCTGGAAACACCATATATTTT.

The rearrangement links TRBV24-1 to TRBJ1-2, with TRBD1 identical over 9 bases. The V and J ends lost 2 bases and 7 bases, in that order; junction bases with no gene match: 10. Per germline, CDR1 KGHDR and CDR2 SFDVKD. This CDR3 region has 16 residues. The CDR3 DNA is TGTGCCACCAGTGATTCCGGCACAGGGGGCGCGGGTGGCTACACCTTC. The encoded protein is CATSDSGTGGAGGYTF.